A single sample gave rise to the 7 T cell receptor beta chains below, sequenced in a study of blood T cell repertoires in COVID-19. Sequencing was performed with immunoSEQ multiplex PCR; in TCRdb, only in-frame clones are kept and a portion is missing. The table has about 87,000 clones, around 87% seen once. Sequenced input: peripheral blood. Receptors originate from a man aged 40-49 years with acute or convalescent COVID-19.

This clone has only one observation. The chain combines TRBV5-5 with TRBJ2-1; 9 bases align to TRBD1. CDR1 and CDR2 from the germline V gene are SGHKS and YYEKEE (reference sequence). The CDR3 is 16 residues long. With 4 bases clipped from V and 2 bases from J, the junction kept 7 bases outside the gene matches. The CDR3 bases are TGTGCCAGCAGCCCTTGGACAGGGGCCGCCTACAATGAGCAGTTCTTC. Its protein is CASSPWTGAAYNEQFF.

A few counts support this clone. This sequence joins TRBV5-1 and TRBJ1-1, with D tentatively TRBD1 (5 bases). This CDR3 spans 15 amino acids. Germline CDR1 reads SGHRS; CDR2 reads YFSETQ. V lost 5 bases and J 6 bases, leaving 20 bases between the germline ends. CDR3 in amino acids: CASRISGREGSEAFF. DNA of the CDR3: TGCGCCAGCAGGATTTCGGGCAGGGAAGGTTCTGAAGCTTTCTTT.

The chain joins TRBV12-3 or TRBV12-4 to TRBJ2-7; D is possibly TRBD1 (5 bases). Trimming took 3 bases from V and 6 from J, leaving 6 bases between them. This CDR3 comprises 11 residues. CDR3 nucleotide sequence: TGTGCCAGCAGTTTTCAGGGCGAGCAGTACTTC. Its translation: CASSFQGEQYF.

The chain links TRBV7-9 to TRBJ1-3; TRBD1 might be the D (6 bases). Per germline, CDR1 SEHNR and CDR2 FQNEAQ (reference sequence). This CDR3 spans 14 amino acids. The ends were cut back, 8 bases at V and 0 bases at J, with 11 bases in the middle. The DNA of the CDR3 is TGTGCCAGCGGCGAACAGGGCTCTGGAAACACCATATATTTT. Amino acids: CASGEQGSGNTIYF.

The chain has TRBV4-2 and TRBJ2-3; 11 bases align to TRBD2. Germline V lookup: CDR1 LGHNA, CDR2 YNFKEQ. Germline trimming cut 8 bases from V and 8 bases from J; bases unmatched to any gene: 12. The CDR3 contains 15 residues. The CDR3 nucleotides are TGTGCCAGCGGACTAGCGGGTCAAGTTGTCGGTACGCAGTATTTT. Its protein is CASGLAGQVVGTQYF.

This rearrangement joins TRBV2 to TRBJ1-5; 8 bases are shared with TRBD1. V shed 4 bases and J 3 bases; nucleotides not matched to a gene: 5. Looked up from germline, CDR1 is SNHLY and CDR2 is FYNNEI. CDR3 size: 15 residues. CDR3 coding DNA: TGTGCCAGCAGTGCGGGGGACAGGAACAATCAGCCCCAGCATTTT. Protein sequence: CASSAGDRNNQPQHF. The variable domain in full, completed from reference TRBV2 and TRBJ1-5, reads EPEVTQTPSHQVTQMGQEVILRCVPISNHLYFYWYRQILGQKVEFLVSFYNNEISEKSEIFDDQFSVERPDGSNFTLKIRSTKLEDSAMYFCASSAGDRNNQPQHFGDGTRLSIL.

The genes are TRBV10-1 and TRBJ1-5, with D perhaps matching TRBD1 (5 bases). The CDR3 loop spans 22 amino acids. Germline V CDR1 and CDR2: WNHNN, SYGVQD (reference sequence). V lost 5 bases and J 3 bases, leaving 35 bases between the germline ends. Here the CDR3 reads CASSPDPPGRGRDTLHNQPQHF. In DNA form, the CDR3 reads TGCGCCAGCAGTCCAGACCCCCCCGGGCGGGGACGCGACACCCTGCACAATCAGCCCCAGCATTTT.